The 7 T cell receptor beta chains in this list originate from one sample, sequenced in a study of Graves' ophthalmopathy and Graves' hyperthyroidism. The study amplified TCR beta CDR3 regions using RNA transcripts. Scientists carried out first-round RT-PCR using HTBI primers and then a second-round multiplex PCR. TCRdb called the multiplex PCR reads again in MiXCR, with one record for every CDR3 protein. This table has about 500,000 distinct CDR3 sequences, under 45% appearing once. Sequences were obtained from peripheral blood or thyroid tissue (not recorded which). Every receptor here comes from an adult man with Graves' hyperthyroidism.

This clonotype was observed many times. V usage is TRBV4-2 and J usage is TRBJ1-2; a weak D match, TRBD1 (5 bases). Germline V gives CDR1 LGHNA, CDR2 YNFKEQ. Trimming cost V 1 base and J 5 bases, with 8 bases left between them. There are 13 residues in the CDR3. CDR3 residues: CASSQATDYGYTF. Written as DNA, the CDR3 is TGTGCCAGCAGCCAAGCGACAGATTATGGCTACACCTTC.

This clonotype was seen only a few times. The V call is TRBV19, the J call TRBJ1-5, with 7 bases lining up with TRBD1. The V gene end was trimmed by 7 bases and the J gene end by 2 bases; junction bases not matched to a gene: 8. The germline V gene encodes CDR1 LNHDA and CDR2 SQIVND (reference sequence). The CDR3 sequence is 15 residues long. The CDR3: CASNYRGGGNQPQHF. The CDR3, as DNA: TGTGCCAGTAATTACAGGGGAGGGGGCAATCAGCCCCAGCATTTT.

This chain joins TRBV6-5 and TRBJ2-3; D ambiguous. The CDR3 covers 12 residues. Germline V gene lookup returns CDR1 MNHEY and CDR2 SVGAGI. The V gene lost 0 bases and the J gene lost 6 bases, with 4 bases spanning the gap. The CDR3 DNA sequence: TGTGCCAGCAGTTACTCACAGGATACGCAGTATTTT. This sequence encodes CASSYSQDTQYF.

This clonotype appeared many times. The J gene is TRBJ1-2, the V gene TRBV11-2; unclear D gene. CDR1 is SGHAT and CDR2 is FQNNGV in the germline V gene. CDR3 size: 13 residues. V lost 3 bases and J lost 3, with 8 bases in between. The CDR3 loop is CASSFSSDYGYTF. The CDR3 coding sequence is TGTGCCAGCAGCTTTAGCAGCGACTATGGCTACACCTTC. The full variable domain, its missing parts supplied by reference TRBV11-2 and TRBJ1-2, is EAGVAQSPRYKIIEKRQSVAFWCNPISGHATLYWYQQILGQGPKLLIQFQNNGVVDDSQLPKDRFSAERLKGVDSTLKIQPAKLEDSAVYLCASSFSSDYGYTFGSGTRLTVV.

This clonotype was seen at least ten times. CDR3 region: CASSESDRTNSPLHF. Written as DNA, the CDR3 is TGCGCCAGCAGTGAGTCCGACAGAACGAATTCACCCCTCCACTTT. This chain links TRBV10-2 with TRBJ1-6; D is possibly TRBD1 (5 bases). The germline V and J ends were trimmed by 0 bases and 7 bases, with 10 bases remaining between them. Germline CDR1 and CDR2: WSHSY and SAAADI. The CDR3 has 15 amino acids.

This clonotype was seen at least ten times. V is TRBV7-9 and J is TRBJ1-6, with D tentatively TRBD1 (5 bases). CDR1 is SEHNR, CDR2 FQNEAQ, per germline (reference sequence). Trimming took 1 base from V and 10 from J, leaving 11 bases between them. This CDR3 is 14 amino acids long. CDR3 sequence: CASSLVGEVSPLHF. Here the CDR3 DNA reads TGTGCCAGCAGCTTAGTAGGGGAAGTCTCACCCCTCCACTTT. The full variable domain, completed using reference TRBV7-9 and TRBJ1-6, is DTGVSQNPRHKITKRGQNVTFRCDPISEHNRLYWYRQTLGQGPEFLTYFQNEAQLEKSRLLSDRFSAERPKGSFSTLEIQRTEQGDSAMYLCASSLVGEVSPLHFGNGTRLTVT.

The V gene is TRBV20-1, the J gene TRBJ2-7; 7 positions match TRBD2. The germline gives CDR1 DFQATT, CDR2 SNEGSKA (reference sequence). This CDR3 contains 13 residues. Unmatched junction bases numbered 10, after V lost 6 bases and J lost 5 bases. CDR3 in amino acids: CSAQDGRDHEQYF. The CDR3 bases are TGCAGTGCCCAGGATGGGAGGGACCACGAGCAGTACTTC.